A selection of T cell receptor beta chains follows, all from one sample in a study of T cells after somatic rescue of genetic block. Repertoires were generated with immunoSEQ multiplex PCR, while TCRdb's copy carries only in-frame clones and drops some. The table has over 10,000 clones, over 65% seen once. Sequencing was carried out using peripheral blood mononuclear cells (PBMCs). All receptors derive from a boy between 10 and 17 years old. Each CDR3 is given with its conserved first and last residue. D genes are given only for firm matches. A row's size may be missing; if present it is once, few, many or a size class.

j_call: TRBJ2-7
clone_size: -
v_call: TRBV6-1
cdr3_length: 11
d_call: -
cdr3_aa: CASRISYEQYF
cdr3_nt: TGTGCCAGCCGGATCTCCTACGAGCAGTACTTC

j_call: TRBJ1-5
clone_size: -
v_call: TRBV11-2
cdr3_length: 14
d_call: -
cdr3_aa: CASSLDSSNQPQHF
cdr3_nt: TGTGCCAGCAGCTTAGATTCCAGCAATCAGCCCCAGCATTTT

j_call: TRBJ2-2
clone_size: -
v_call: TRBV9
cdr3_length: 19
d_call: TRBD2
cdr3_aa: CASSVSGGLAGGNTGELFF
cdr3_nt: TGTGCCAGCAGCGTAAGCGGCGGGCTAGCGGGGGGGAACACCGGGGAGCTGTTTTTT

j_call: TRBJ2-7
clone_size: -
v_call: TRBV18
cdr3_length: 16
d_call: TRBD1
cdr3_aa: CASSPPQTGDLHEQYF
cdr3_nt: TGTGCCAGCTCACCACCCCAGACAGGGGACCTTCACGAGCAGTACTTC

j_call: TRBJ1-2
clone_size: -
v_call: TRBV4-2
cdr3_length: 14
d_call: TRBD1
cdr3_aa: CASSQGGTAYGYTF
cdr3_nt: TGTGCCAGCAGCCAGGGGGGGACAGCCTATGGCTACACCTTC

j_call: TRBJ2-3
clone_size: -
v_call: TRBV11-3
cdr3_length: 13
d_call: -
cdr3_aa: CASSSRDPDTQYF
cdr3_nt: TGTGCCAGCAGCTCCAGGGACCCAGATACGCAGTATTTT

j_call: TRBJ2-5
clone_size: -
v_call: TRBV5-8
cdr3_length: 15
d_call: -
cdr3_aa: CASSSSGTLASQQYF
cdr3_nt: TGTGCCAGCAGCTCGTCCGGGACGCTGGCCTCCCAGCAGTACTTC

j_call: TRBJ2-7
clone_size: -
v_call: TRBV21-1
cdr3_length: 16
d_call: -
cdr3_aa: CASSKELHDLSYEQYF
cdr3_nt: TGTGCCAGCAGCAAAGAGCTCCATGACCTCTCCTACGAGCAGTACTTC

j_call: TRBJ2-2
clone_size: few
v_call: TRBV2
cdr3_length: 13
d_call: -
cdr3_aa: CASEKQNTGELFF
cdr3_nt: TGTGCCAGCGAAAAGCAGAACACCGGGGAGCTGTTTTTT

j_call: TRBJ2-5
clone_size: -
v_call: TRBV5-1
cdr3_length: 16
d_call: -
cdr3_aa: CASSLASGPMRETQYF
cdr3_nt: TGCGCCAGCAGCTTGGCCTCGGGCCCCATGCGGGAGACCCAGTACTTC

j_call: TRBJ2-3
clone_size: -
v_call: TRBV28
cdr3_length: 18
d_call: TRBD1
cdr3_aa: CASSSPVWTGGVTDTQYF
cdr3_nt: TGTGCCAGCAGCTCGCCGGTGTGGACAGGGGGTGTAACAGATACGCAGTATTTT

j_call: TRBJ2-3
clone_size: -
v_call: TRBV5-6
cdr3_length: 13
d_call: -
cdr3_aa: CASSFIRTDTQYF
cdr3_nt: TGTGCCAGCAGCTTCATCCGTACAGATACGCAGTATTTT

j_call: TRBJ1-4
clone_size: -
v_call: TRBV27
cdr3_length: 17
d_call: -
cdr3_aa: CASSLSRPGGVNEKLFF
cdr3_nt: TGTGCCAGCAGTTTATCACGCCCGGGAGGGGTTAATGAAAAACTGTTTTTT

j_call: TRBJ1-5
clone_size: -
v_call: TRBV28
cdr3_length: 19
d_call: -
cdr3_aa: CASSDSLGPEAYSNQPQHF
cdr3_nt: TGTGCCAGCAGCGATTCACTTGGACCTGAGGCCTATAGCAATCAGCCCCAGCATTTT

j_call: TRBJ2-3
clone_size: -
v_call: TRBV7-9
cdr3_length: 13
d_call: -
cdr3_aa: CASSLATASGQYF
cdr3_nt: TGTGCCAGCAGCTTAGCTACAGCCTCTGGCCAGTATTTT

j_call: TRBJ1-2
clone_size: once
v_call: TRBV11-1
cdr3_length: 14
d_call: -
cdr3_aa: CASSLGVGAYGYTF
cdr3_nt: TGTGCCAGCAGCTTAGGGGTGGGCGCGTATGGCTACACCTTC

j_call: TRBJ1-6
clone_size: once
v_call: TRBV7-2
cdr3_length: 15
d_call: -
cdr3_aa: CASSREGSYNSPLHF
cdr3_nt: TGTGCCAGCAGCAGGGAGGGCTCCTATAATTCACCCCTCCACTTT

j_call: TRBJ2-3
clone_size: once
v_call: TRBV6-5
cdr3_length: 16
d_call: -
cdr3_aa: CASSYSVPSSTDTQYF
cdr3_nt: TGTGCCAGCAGTTACTCGGTTCCTTCTAGCACAGATACGCAGTATTTT

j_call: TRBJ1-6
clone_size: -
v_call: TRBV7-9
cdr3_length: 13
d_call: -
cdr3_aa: CASSYQGTSPLHF
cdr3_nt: TGTGCCAGCAGTTACCAGGGAACTTCACCCCTCCACTTT

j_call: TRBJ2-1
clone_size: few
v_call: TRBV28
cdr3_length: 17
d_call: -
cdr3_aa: CASSSRRGITPYNEQFF
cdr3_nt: TGTGCCAGCAGTTCCCGTCGGGGGATTACCCCTTACAATGAGCAGTTCTTC

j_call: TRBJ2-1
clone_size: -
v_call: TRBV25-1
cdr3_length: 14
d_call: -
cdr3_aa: CASKDSGAYNEQFF
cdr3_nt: TGTGCCAGCAAGGATTCGGGGGCATACAATGAGCAGTTCTTC

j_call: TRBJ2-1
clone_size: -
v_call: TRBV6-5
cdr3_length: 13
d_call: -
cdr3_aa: CASSYSEGNEQFF
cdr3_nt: TGTGCCAGCAGTTACAGTGAAGGGAATGAGCAGTTCTTC

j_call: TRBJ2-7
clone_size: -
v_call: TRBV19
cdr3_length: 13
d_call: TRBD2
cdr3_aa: CASKSGLGDEQYF
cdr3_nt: TGTGCCAGTAAGAGTGGACTAGGGGACGAGCAGTACTTC

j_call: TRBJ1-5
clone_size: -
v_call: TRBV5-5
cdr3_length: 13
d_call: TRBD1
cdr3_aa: CASSWTGNQPQHF
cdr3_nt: TGTGCCAGCAGTTGGACAGGGAATCAGCCCCAGCATTTT

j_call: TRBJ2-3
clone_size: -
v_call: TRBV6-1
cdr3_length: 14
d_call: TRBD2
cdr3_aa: CASTWTSRKDTQYF
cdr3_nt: TGTGCCAGCACCTGGACTAGCAGAAAGGATACGCAGTATTTT

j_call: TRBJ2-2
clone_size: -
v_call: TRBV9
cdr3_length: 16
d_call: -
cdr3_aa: CASSAGGQPNTGELFF
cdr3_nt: TGTGCCAGCAGCGCGGGGGGACAGCCCAACACCGGGGAGCTGTTTTTT

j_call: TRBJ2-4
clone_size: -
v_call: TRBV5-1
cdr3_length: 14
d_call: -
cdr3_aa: CASSPANLRRNQYF
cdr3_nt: TGCGCCAGCAGCCCGGCCAATTTGCGGCGCAATCAGTACTTC

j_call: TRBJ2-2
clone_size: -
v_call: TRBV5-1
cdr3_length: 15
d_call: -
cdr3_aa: CASSLSQPNTGELFF
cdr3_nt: TGCGCCAGCAGCTTGTCACAACCCAACACCGGGGAGCTGTTTTTT

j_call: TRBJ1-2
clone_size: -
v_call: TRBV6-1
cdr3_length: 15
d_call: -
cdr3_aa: CASSEPGQGFYGYTF
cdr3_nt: TGTGCCAGCAGTGAACCGGGACAAGGGTTCTATGGCTACACCTTC